Listed here are 8 T cell receptor beta chains from one sample, sequenced in a study of cytomegalovirus exposure and HLA in healthy donors. The assay was immunoSEQ multiplex PCR, and TCRdb's table has in-frame clones only and misses some. The table records about 98,000 clones, roughly 90% of them present only once. Sequenced: PBMCs. The receptors were gathered from a man aged 18 to 35 in good health and CMV-seropositive.

This chain links TRBV4-3 with TRBJ1-1; perhaps TRBD1 as D (5 bases). Germline CDR1 is LGHNA and CDR2 is YSLEER. V dropped 1 base and J dropped 6 bases, with 15 bases sitting between them. There are 15 residues in the CDR3. CDR3 coding DNA: TGCGCCAGCAGCCAAGGGTTGAAGGGGCTCTCTGAAGCTTTCTTT. Its protein product is CASSQGLKGLSEAFF.

This clone has only one observation. The chain combines TRBV5-5 with TRBJ1-2; weak D call: TRBD1 (5 bases). The CDR3 is made up of 15 amino acids. Germline V gene data show CDR1 as SGHKS and CDR2 as YYEKEE (reference sequence). V was pared by 0 bases and J by 3 bases, with 12 bases between. The CDR3 DNA sequence: TGTGCCAGCAGCTTGGCCAAGACAGCTTACTATGGCTACACCTTC. Translating gives CASSLAKTAYYGYTF. Full variable domain (missing parts from reference TRBV5-5 and TRBJ1-2): DAGVTQSPTHLIKTRGQQVTLRCSPISGHKSVSWYQQVLGQGPQFIFQYYEKEERGRGNFPDRFSARQFPNYSSELNVNALLLGDSALYLCASSLAKTAYYGYTFGSGTRLTVV.

The chain couples TRBV5-1 to TRBJ2-7; 9 bases match TRBD1. The CDR3 is made up of 14 amino acids. J was trimmed by 6 bases and V by 3 bases; bases with no gene match: 7. Germline values: CDR1 SGHRS, CDR2 YFSETQ. The CDR3 DNA reads TGCGCCAGCAGCTCGGGACAGGGTACTTCCGAGCAGTACTTC. It yields the protein CASSSGQGTSEQYF.

CDR3 residues: CASSLGARGNSPLHF. The CDR3 bases are TGTGCCAGCAGCTTAGGGGCCAGGGGTAATTCACCCCTCCACTTT. The chain uses TRBV7-3 and TRBJ1-6; a possible D gene is TRBD1 (6 bases). The V end lost 2 bases, the J end lost 6 bases, and 11 bases lay between the germline ends. This CDR3 has 15 amino acids. Germline V gene sequence: CDR1 SGHTA, CDR2 FQGTGA.

This clone was seen only once. V gene TRBV7-9 combines with J gene TRBJ2-7; TRBD1 aligns across 9 bases. The CDR3 length is 14 residues. The junction had 4 bases not matched to a gene; V was cut back by 5 bases and J by 2 bases. CDR1 is SEHNR and CDR2 is FQNEAQ in the germline V gene (reference sequence). The CDR3 nucleotides are TGTGCCAGCAGCCCGGGACAGGGTGCCTACGAGCAGTACTTC. Its translation is CASSPGQGAYEQYF.

The J gene is TRBJ2-7, the V gene TRBV29-1; 7 bases match TRBD1. The CDR3 is made up of 12 amino acids. Germline V gene data show CDR1 as SQVTM and CDR2 as ANQGSEA. The V and J ends lost 7 bases and 3 bases, in that order; junction bases with no gene match: 6. This chain's CDR3 is CSATWDSYEQYF. In nucleotides, the CDR3 is TGCAGCGCCACTTGGGACAGCTACGAGCAGTACTTC.

This chain uses TRBV4-1 with TRBJ2-5; 10 bases match TRBD2. Germline V gene sequence: CDR1 MGHRA, CDR2 YSYEKL. This CDR3 contains 17 residues. Trimming took 1 base from V and 2 from J; bases not matched to a gene: 7. For the CDR3, the DNA is TGCGCCAGCAGCCAAGGGCTAGCGGGGGTGAAGCAAGAGACCCAGTACTTC. It specifies CASSQGLAGVKQETQYF.

This chain links TRBV6-5 with TRBJ1-1, with no clear D. V was pared by 6 bases and J by 0 bases, with 11 bases between. The CDR3 runs to 14 residues. Per the germline V gene, CDR1 is MNHEY and CDR2 is SVGAGI. CDR3: CASSYGGVNTEAFF. The CDR3 nucleotides read TGTGCCAGCAGCTATGGCGGGGTGAACACTGAAGCTTTCTTT.